The 29 T cell receptor beta chains given below trace back to one sample, sequenced in a study of spatial heterogeneity in lung cancer. No antigens are known for them. TCRdb redid the calling of the 5' RACE reads with MiXCR, one entry per CDR3 protein. The data show roughly 8,900 distinct CDR3 sequences, around 8.7% seen once. Points from the study as a whole: Within tumors, counts of expanded alpha and beta TCRs tracked tumor mutation counts.

The time point here: sample taken at primary tumor resection. The sequencing used lung tumor tissue, collected at surgery. These receptors were taken from a female donor with early-stage non-small cell lung cancer.

The sample holds many counts of this clonotype. V usage is TRBV4-2 and J usage is TRBJ2-7, with TRBD1 matching 8 bases. The CDR3 consists of 14 residues. Germline assignment: CDR1 LGHNA and CDR2 YNFKEQ. V was clipped by 4 bases and J by 2 bases; unmatched bases: 4. The CDR3 sequence: CASSLGQGAYEQYF. The CDR3 region has the DNA TGTGCCAGCAGCCTCGGACAGGGTGCCTACGAGCAGTACTTC.

This clonotype was observed many times. The chain joins TRBV7-3 to TRBJ2-1, with 8 bases that match TRBD2. Per germline, CDR1 SGHTA and CDR2 FQGTGA. V trimming: 2 bases; J trimming: 4 bases; junction bases outside the gene matches: 4. This CDR3 spans 15 amino acids. The CDR3 DNA follows: TGTGCCAGCAGCTTAGGCGGGGGGTCTTACAATGAGCAGTTCTTC. This encodes CASSLGGGSYNEQFF.

This clonotype was detected many times. The chain uses TRBV7-2 and TRBJ2-3, with TRBD2 identical over 8 bases. V lost 2 bases to trimming and J lost 11 bases; unmatched junction nucleotides: 6. CDR3 length: 13 amino acids. Germline assignment: CDR1 SGHTA and CDR2 FQGNSA. CDR3 nucleotide sequence: TGTGCCAGCAGCTTACTATTAGCGGGGCAGCAGTATTTT. Protein: CASSLLLAGQQYF.

In its sample, this clonotype was seen many times. V and J are TRBV5-1 and TRBJ1-6, with a tentative D call TRBD1 (5 bases). CDR1 and CDR2 from the germline V gene are SGHRS and YFSETQ. The CDR3 length is 13 residues. Trimming stripped 5 bases from V and 4 bases from J, with 7 bases between. CDR3 residues: CASSDSYNSPLHF. DNA for the CDR3: TGCGCCAGCAGTGACAGTTATAATTCACCCCTCCACTTT.

This clonotype is labeled medium-sized. V is TRBV20-1 and J is TRBJ1-1; D not resolved. Trimming left V 0 bases short and J 0 bases short, with 14 bases between. Germline loops: CDR1 DFQATT, CDR2 SNEGSKA (reference sequence). The CDR3 length is 16 residues. CDR3 protein: CSARDLGKGLNTEAFF. CDR3 nucleotide sequence: TGCAGTGCTAGAGATCTGGGGAAGGGCCTGAACACTGAAGCTTTCTTT.

This clonotype was counted only a few times. The chain links TRBV4-3 to TRBJ2-7; D is tentatively TRBD1 or TRBD2 (7 bases each). The germline CDR1 and CDR2 sequences are LGHNA and YSLEER. The V gene lost 1 base and the J gene lost 2 bases, with 15 bases spanning the gap. This CDR3 is built from 16 residues. The CDR3 loop is CASSQATGSGTYEQYF. As DNA, the CDR3 is TGCGCCAGCAGCCAAGCGACAGGGAGCGGGACCTACGAGCAGTACTTC.

This clonotype was counted many times. This sequence joins TRBV29-1 and TRBJ2-7, with D perhaps matching TRBD1 (5 bases). Germline loops: CDR1 SQVTM, CDR2 ANQGSEA. CDR3 length: 14 residues. V lost 1 base and J lost 6, with 16 bases in between. CDR3 sequence reads: CSVEGGRDSTEQYF. CDR3 DNA: TGCAGCGTTGAAGGAGGCAGGGATTCCACCGAGCAGTACTTC.

This clonotype came up a few times. The gene calls are TRBV12-3 or TRBV12-4 and TRBJ1-1; weak D call: TRBD1 (6 bases). The CDR3 is 14 amino acids. Trimming removed 0 bases at V and 4 bases at J, with 9 bases between. The CDR3, as DNA: TGTGCCAGCAGTTTAGCGGCAGGGGTCACTGAAGCTTTCTTT. This sequence encodes CASSLAAGVTEAFF.

The chain has TRBV20-1 and TRBJ1-2; the match to TRBD1 covers 8 bases. Germline loops: CDR1 DFQATT, CDR2 SNEGSKA (reference sequence). The CDR3 has 12 amino acids. Unmatched junction bases numbered 8, after V lost 6 bases and J lost 8 bases. The CDR3 loop reads CSANRGTEGYTF. The DNA of the CDR3 is TGCAGTGCCAACAGGGGGACGGAAGGCTACACCTTC.

In its sample, this clonotype ranks as medium-sized (0.01 to 0.1%). V and J are TRBV28 and TRBJ2-3; 7 bases are shared with TRBD2. Trimming removed 4 bases from V and 2 bases from J; junction bases left unmatched: 6. CDR1 and CDR2 from the germline V gene are MDHEN and SYDVKM. The CDR3 runs to 15 residues. The CDR3 reads CASSSPAGDTDTQYF. The CDR3 nucleotides are TGTGCCAGCAGTTCCCCCGCGGGGGACACAGATACGCAGTATTTT.

The chain combines TRBV27 with TRBJ2-2; weak D call: TRBD2 (5 bases). Germline lookup yields CDR1 MNHEY and CDR2 SMNVEV (reference sequence). V lost 2 bases, J lost 2 bases, and 12 bases lay in between. The CDR3 has 16 residues. Here the CDR3 DNA reads TGTGCCAGCAGTTTACTGAGGGTTCAAAACACCGGGGAGCTGTTTTTT. This gives the protein CASSLLRVQNTGELFF.

In its sample, this clonotype was seen many times. The V and J genes are TRBV12-5 and TRBJ1-6; 9 bases are shared with TRBD1. The CDR3 extends over 16 amino acids. Germline V gene sequence: CDR1 LGHNT, CDR2 FRNRAP. J gave up 13 bases and V 6 bases, and 16 bases lay outside the gene matches. The DNA for the CDR3 is TGTGCTAGTGGCCAGAATACCCCGGGACAGGGCTTCCCCCTCCACTTT. It translates to CASGQNTPGQGFPLHF.

In its sample, this clonotype was seen many times. The rearrangement uses TRBV4-1 and TRBJ2-3; D is possibly TRBD2 (5 bases). V was trimmed by 0 bases and J by 6 bases, leaving 19 bases between them. The CDR3 is made up of 17 amino acids. Germline V gene data show CDR1 as MGHRA and CDR2 as YSYEKL. CDR3 residues: CASSQEGWGSGGDTQYF. DNA of the CDR3: TGCGCCAGCAGCCAAGAAGGATGGGGAAGTGGCGGGGATACGCAGTATTTT.

This clonotype has at least ten counts. The rearrangement links TRBV19 to TRBJ1-5, with 11 bases matching TRBD1. Per the germline V gene, CDR1 is LNHDA and CDR2 is SQIVND (reference sequence). The CDR3 runs 16 residues. V lost 8 bases to trimming and J lost 6 bases; unmatched junction nucleotides: 12. This CDR3 reads CASQSRDRGLSQPQHF. The CDR3 DNA follows: TGTGCCAGTCAATCCCGGGACAGGGGGTTGAGTCAGCCCCAGCATTTT.

The rearrangement joins TRBV29-1 to TRBJ2-5; 7 bases align to TRBD2. Germline CDR1 is SQVTM and CDR2 is ANQGSEA. The CDR3 extends over 15 amino acids. The junction had 8 bases not matched to a gene; V was cut back by 4 bases and J by 0 bases. As DNA, the CDR3 is TGCAGCGTTGCGGCGGACGGGGGGAACCAAGAGACCCAGTACTTC. Its protein is CSVAADGGNQETQYF.

This chain joins TRBV2 and TRBJ2-7; D not resolved. This CDR3 has 11 amino acids. Germline CDR1 reads SNHLY; CDR2 reads FYNNEI. The V gene lost 11 bases and the J gene lost 7 bases, with 15 bases spanning the gap. The chain's CDR3 is CASKGFEEQYF. The CDR3 bases are TGTGCCTCAAAAGGGTTCGAGGAGCAGTACTTC.

This clonotype counts as medium-sized. V gene TRBV18 combines with J gene TRBJ2-3; D not resolved. The CDR3 has 15 amino acids. CDR1 is KGHSH, CDR2 LQKENI, per germline. V was cut by 6 bases and J by 0 bases, with 13 bases left in between. CDR3 in amino acids: CASSYRTASTDTQYF. The DNA of the CDR3 is TGTGCCAGCTCCTATAGGACCGCTAGCACAGATACGCAGTATTTT.

This clonotype was counted ten times or more. The chain has TRBV20-1 and TRBJ2-1, with TRBD2 as a possible D gene (6 bases). CDR1 DFQATT and CDR2 SNEGSKA come from the germline V gene (reference sequence). Trimming removed 3 bases at V and 4 bases at J, with 10 bases between. The CDR3 totals 13 residues. CDR3 DNA: TGCAGTGCTAGTGGCGGGAAGTACAATGAGCAGTTCTTC. It encodes CSASGGKYNEQFF.

This clonotype was picked up many times. The chain employs TRBV20-1 and TRBJ1-6; TRBD1 might be the D (5 bases). CDR1 is DFQATT, CDR2 SNEGSKA, per germline (reference sequence). This CDR3 contains 15 residues. V shed 0 bases and J shed 9 bases, with 15 bases lying between them. CDR3 nucleotide sequence: TGCAGTGCTAGAGATCCTGGGACTTGGAGTTCACCCCTCCACTTT. Protein sequence: CSARDPGTWSSPLHF.

This clonotype is labeled as medium-sized. V usage is TRBV5-1 and J usage is TRBJ2-3, with 8 bases aligning to TRBD2. J gave up 4 bases and V 2 bases, and 6 bases lay outside the gene matches. The CDR3 consists of 15 residues. Germline V gives CDR1 SGHRS, CDR2 YFSETQ. The CDR3 nucleotides read TGCGCCAGCAGCTTTGTTCCGGGGGGGCCAGATACGCAGTATTTT. Translating gives CASSFVPGGPDTQYF.

The table lists this clonotype with many counts. The J gene is TRBJ2-2, the V gene TRBV5-1; D is possibly TRBD1 (6 bases). The germline gives CDR1 SGHRS, CDR2 YFSETQ. The CDR3 has 16 amino acids. The ends were cut back, 0 bases at V and 1 base at J, with 10 bases in the middle. The CDR3 here is CASSLAWGQNTGELFF. CDR3 DNA sequence: TGCGCCAGCAGCTTGGCCTGGGGACAGAACACCGGGGAGCTGTTTTTT.

In this sample, this clonotype turned up many times. The V call is TRBV6-2 or TRBV6-3, the J call TRBJ1-2; tentative D call: TRBD1 (6 bases). Looked up from germline, CDR1 is MNHEY and CDR2 is SVGEGT. The CDR3 consists of 12 residues. V was clipped by 6 bases and J by 8 bases, with 13 bases between them. The CDR3: CASRPRTAGYTF. The CDR3 DNA reads TGTGCCAGCAGACCCAGGACAGCCGGCTACACCTTC.

Relative to its sample, this clonotype is medium-sized. The rearrangement links TRBV27 to TRBJ1-1; possible D gene TRBD1, 5 bases. V was clipped by 0 bases and J by 1 base, with 9 bases between them. The CDR3 length is 15 residues. Germline assignment: CDR1 MNHEY and CDR2 SMNVEV (reference sequence). The CDR3 nucleotides read TGTGCCAGCAGTTTATCAGGGGCACCGAACACTGAAGCTTTCTTT. It translates to CASSLSGAPNTEAFF.

This clonotype appeared a few times. The rearrangement uses TRBV12-3 or TRBV12-4 and TRBJ2-2; 9 bases align to TRBD2. Trimming at V came to 1 base and at J to 5 bases, leaving 5 bases not matched to a gene. The CDR3 totals 16 residues. In DNA, the CDR3 is TGTGCCAGCAGTTTAGGCCCTAGCGGGGCGACCGGGGAGCTGTTTTTT. It is translated as CASSLGPSGATGELFF.

By share, this clonotype ranks as medium-sized. This chain connects TRBV7-9 to TRBJ1-1; the D is unclear. This CDR3 spans 11 amino acids. Trimming shortened V by 5 bases and J by 2 bases, and 3 bases separated the two germline ends. Germline-derived CDR1 and CDR2 are SEHNR and FQNEAQ (reference sequence). The CDR3 nucleotides are TGTGCCAGCAGCATTAACACTGAAGCTTTCTTT. It yields the protein CASSINTEAFF. Complete variable domain (other parts from reference TRBV7-9 and TRBJ1-1): DTGVSQNPRHKITKRGQNVTFRCDPISEHNRLYWYRQTLGQGPEFLTYFQNEAQLEKSRLLSDRFSAERPKGSFSTLEIQRTEQGDSAMYLCASSINTEAFFGQGTRLTVV.

Relative to its sample, this clonotype is medium-sized. The chain carries TRBV20-1 and TRBJ1-2, with 10 bases aligning to TRBD1. V lost 7 bases and J lost 4; bases outside the gene matches: 9. The CDR3 is 14 residues long. Germline V gene sequence: CDR1 DFQATT, CDR2 SNEGSKA (reference sequence). CDR3 in DNA: TGCAGTGTTGCGACAGGGGGCCGTGTCTATGGCTACACCTTC. This sequence encodes CSVATGGRVYGYTF.

This clonotype counts as medium-sized. In DNA, the CDR3 is TGCAGTGCTAGGTCTTGGAATGAGCAGTTCTTC. This encodes CSARSWNEQFF. The genes are TRBV20-1 and TRBJ2-1; D call uncertain. Germline CDR1 and CDR2: DFQATT and SNEGSKA (reference sequence). This CDR3 is built from 11 residues. The germline V and J ends were trimmed by 3 bases and 7 bases, with 7 bases remaining between them.

This clonotype was recorded many times. V is TRBV7-9 and J is TRBJ2-7, with D tentatively TRBD1 (7 bases). Germline V gene lookup returns CDR1 SEHNR and CDR2 FQNEAQ (reference sequence). V gave up 2 bases and J gave up 6 bases, with 23 bases separating them. This CDR3 has 17 amino acids. CDR3 loop: CASSLTQPGLRGSEQYF. CDR3 nucleotides: TGTGCCAGCAGCTTAACTCAGCCGGGACTCAGGGGGTCCGAGCAGTACTTC.

By share of the sample, this clonotype is medium-sized. CDR3 DNA: TGCAGCGCAAAATCCGGGACAGGGGTCCCGAGGGGCATGAACACTGAAGCTTTCTTT. Translated, it gives CSAKSGTGVPRGMNTEAFF. The chain uses TRBV29-1 and TRBJ1-1, with 10 bases that match TRBD1. V trimming: 7 bases; J trimming: 0 bases; junction bases outside the gene matches: 20. The CDR3 consists of 19 residues. Germline V gives CDR1 SQVTM, CDR2 ANQGSEA.